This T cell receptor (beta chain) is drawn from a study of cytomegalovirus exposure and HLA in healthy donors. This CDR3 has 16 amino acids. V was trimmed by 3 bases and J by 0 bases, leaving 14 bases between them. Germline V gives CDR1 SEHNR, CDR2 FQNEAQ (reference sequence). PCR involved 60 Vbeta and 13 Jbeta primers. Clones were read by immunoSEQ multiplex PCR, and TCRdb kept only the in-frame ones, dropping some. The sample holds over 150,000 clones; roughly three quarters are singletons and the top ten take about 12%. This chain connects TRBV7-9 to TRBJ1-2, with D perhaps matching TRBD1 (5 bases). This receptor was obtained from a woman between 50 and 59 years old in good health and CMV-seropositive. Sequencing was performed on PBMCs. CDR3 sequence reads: CASSFLQDDPNYGYTF. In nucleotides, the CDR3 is TGTGCCAGCAGCTTCCTACAGGATGACCCTAACTATGGCTACACCTTC.